This T cell receptor beta chain originates from a study of blood T cell repertoires in COVID-19. CDR1 and CDR2 (germline): GTSNPN, SVGIG (reference sequence). V dropped 0 bases and J dropped 12 bases, with 14 bases sitting between them. The CDR3 contains 12 residues. This clone was seen more than once but under ten times. The assay was immunoSEQ multiplex PCR, and TCRdb's table has in-frame clones only and misses some. The top ten hold roughly 9% of the sample, which has about 140,000 clones, roughly 80% seen once. The gene calls are TRBV30 and TRBJ2-5, with D possibly TRBD2 on 6 matching bases. This TCR derives from a woman aged 45-65 years with active or convalescent COVID-19. The sequenced material came from peripheral blood. The CDR3 here is CAWSVHGGIKYF. CDR3 sequence (DNA): TGTGCCTGGAGTGTACACGGCGGGATAAAGTACTTC.